This T cell receptor (beta chain) stems from a study of shared clonotypes between healthy human individuals. This CDR3 is 15 amino acids long. Per germline, CDR1 MNHEY and CDR2 SVGAGI. The V end was cut by 0 bases, the J end by 4 bases, with 12 bases between. Study-level points and caveats: Larger estimated richness was generally seen in naive subsets than in memory subsets.

Genomic DNA of each subset was evenly split across several immunoSEQ plates. Per the original data handling: ImmunoSEQ output held junction-only sequences without quality scores, so filtering differed. The protocol was immunoSEQ multiplex PCR, while the TCRdb copy is restricted to in-frame clones and leaves out a portion. V and J calls plus clone size are reproduced from that table; the DNA served to infer D and trimming. This table holds 2 million to 3 million clones, over 85% found once. As for this clone: Its specificity is unknown.

The TCR was taken from a man in his late teens or twenties in good health. V gene TRBV6-5 combines with J gene TRBJ1-1; no firm D call. Material: naive CD4+ T cells sorted from blood. Subset noted: CD45RA+ positively selected. The CDR3 here is CASSYSRTRGTEAFF. DNA for the CDR3: TGTGCCAGCAGTTACTCGAGGACCCGGGGCACTGAAGCTTTCTTT.